The sequence of this T cell receptor beta chain was determined in a study of T cell repertoires in cytomegalovirus infection (dated by TCRdb to the late 2010s). For context, the study as a whole: The HLA type of each donor mattered for the analysis, because public TCR beta signatures pointed to carriage of CMV infection along with the matching HLA type. Beyond this particular receptor, the publication reports: In both this cohort and an independent cohort of under 450 donors, the cumulative frequency of public TCR beta family members distinguished carriers of CMV infection plus the relevant HLA type. The ex vivo response was dominated by HLA-C-restricted CMV-specific TCR beta clonotypes, which also provided the single most frequent clonotype in two of eight donors.

Instrument on record: Illumina HiSeq 1500. TCRdb trimmed the raw reads at Q25, called clones with MiXCR and kept productive beta chains. Each entry is one CDR3 protein sequence, shown with its most common DNA and genes. This sample has 150,000 or so distinct CDR3 sequences in its table, and about 20% of those were observed once. Together, the top ten hold about 10% of the sample. Of note for this clonotype: Its antigen remains undetermined. No base quality information exists; no much larger clone differs at one position.

From its cysteine to its phenylalanine, the CDR3 spans 16 amino acids. Only the CDR3 portion is preserved as DNA: 48 bases, with reading frame beginning at the first base. V loses 0 bases at its end and J loses 2 bases; junction bases beyond the gene matches: 7. CDR1 MNHEY and CDR2 SVGEGT are derived from the germline V gene. Sequencing was done on a sample of PBMCs. The sequence derives from a human donor in good health (CMV status not recorded). Some clones in this sample may be carry-over from other donors' samples. The chain couples TRBV6-2 or TRBV6-3 to TRBJ2-7, with 7 bases matching TRBD2. The nucleotide sequence is given as TGTGCCAGCAGTTACTCTATAGCGGGTCTGACCTACGAGCAGTACTTC. Its translation reads: CASSYSIAGLTYEQYF.